This entry concerns a single T cell receptor beta chain. Antigen specificity is unknown. Other nucleotide sequences in the sample specify the same CDR3. CDR3 length: 15 amino acids. In germline, CDR1 is SGDLS, CDR2 YYNGEE. V gave up 3 bases and J gave up 5 bases; unmatched junction bases: 6. The data derive from a study of cytomegalovirus exposure and HLA in healthy donors. Whole-study findings and limits: The dataset shows that most TCR sequences were rare, while some public TCRs occurred in many donors.

A multiplex PCR was run with 60 Vbeta primers and 13 Jbeta primers. Assay used: immunoSEQ multiplex PCR; TCRdb lists only in-frame clones, some missing. The repertoire includes roughly 89,000 clones, about 76% of them detected once, and around 10% sits in the top ten. Donors were ostensibly healthy at sampling, although undocumented immune exposures were probable. Sequencing was carried out using PBMCs. V and J are TRBV9 and TRBJ2-5, with 11 nucleotides matching TRBD2. This TCR derives from a man aged 25 to 40 in good health and CMV-seropositive. CDR3 loop: CASSGSGGAGETQYF. DNA for the CDR3: TGTGCCAGCAGCGGTAGCGGGGGGGCCGGGGAGACCCAGTACTTC.